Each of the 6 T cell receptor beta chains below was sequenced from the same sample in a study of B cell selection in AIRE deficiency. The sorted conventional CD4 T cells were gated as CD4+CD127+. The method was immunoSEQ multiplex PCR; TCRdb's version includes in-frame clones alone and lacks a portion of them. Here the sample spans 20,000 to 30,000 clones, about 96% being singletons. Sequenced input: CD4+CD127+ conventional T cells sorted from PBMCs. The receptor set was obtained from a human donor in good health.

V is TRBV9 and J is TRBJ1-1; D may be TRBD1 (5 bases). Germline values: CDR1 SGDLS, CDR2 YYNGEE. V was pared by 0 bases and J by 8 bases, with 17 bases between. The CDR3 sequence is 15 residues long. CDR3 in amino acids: CASSVEGIPGGEAFF. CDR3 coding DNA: TGTGCCAGCAGCGTAGAGGGGATCCCCGGGGGGGAAGCTTTCTTT.

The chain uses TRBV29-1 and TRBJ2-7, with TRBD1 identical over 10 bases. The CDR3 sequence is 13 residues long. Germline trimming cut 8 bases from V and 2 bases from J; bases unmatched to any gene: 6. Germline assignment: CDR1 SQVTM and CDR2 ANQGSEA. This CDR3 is CSFRGQGAYEQYF. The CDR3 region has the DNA TGCAGCTTTCGTGGACAGGGGGCCTACGAGCAGTACTTC.

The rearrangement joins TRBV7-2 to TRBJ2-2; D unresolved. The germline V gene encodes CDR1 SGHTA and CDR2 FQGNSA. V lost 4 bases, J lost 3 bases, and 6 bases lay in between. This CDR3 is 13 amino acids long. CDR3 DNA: TGTGCCAGCAGCTACTGGGACACCGGGGAGCTGTTTTTT. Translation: CASSYWDTGELFF.

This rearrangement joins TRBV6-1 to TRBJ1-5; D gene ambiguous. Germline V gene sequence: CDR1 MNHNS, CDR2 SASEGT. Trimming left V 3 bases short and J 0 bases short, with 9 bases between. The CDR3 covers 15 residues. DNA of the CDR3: TGTGCCAGCAGTGATAAGGGCTATAGCAATCAGCCCCAGCATTTT. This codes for CASSDKGYSNQPQHF.

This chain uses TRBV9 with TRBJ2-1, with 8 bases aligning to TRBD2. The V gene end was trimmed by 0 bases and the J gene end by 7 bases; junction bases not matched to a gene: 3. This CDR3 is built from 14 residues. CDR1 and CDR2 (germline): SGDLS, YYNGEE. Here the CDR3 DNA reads TGTGCCAGCAGCGTAGCGGGAGGGCCAAATGAGCAGTTCTTC. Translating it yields CASSVAGGPNEQFF. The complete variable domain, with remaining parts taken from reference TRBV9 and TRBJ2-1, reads DSGVTQTPKHLITATGQRVTLRCSPRSGDLSVYWYQQSLDQGLQFLIQYYNGEERAKGNILERFSAQQFPDLHSELNLSSLELGDSALYFCASSVAGGPNEQFFGPGTRLTVL.

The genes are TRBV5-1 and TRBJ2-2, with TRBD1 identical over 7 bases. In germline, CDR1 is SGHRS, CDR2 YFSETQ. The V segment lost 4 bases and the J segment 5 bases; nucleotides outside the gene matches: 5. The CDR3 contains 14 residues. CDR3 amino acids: CASSALQGTGELFF. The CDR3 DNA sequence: TGCGCCAGCAGCGCTCTACAGGGGACCGGGGAGCTGTTTTTT. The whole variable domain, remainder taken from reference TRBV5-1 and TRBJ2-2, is KAGVTQTPRYLIKTRGQQVTLSCSPISGHRSVSWYQQTPGQGLQFLFEYFSETQRNKGNFPGRFSGRQFSNSRSEMNVSTLELGDSALYLCASSALQGTGELFFGEGSRLTVL.